The 15 T cell receptor beta chains below come from one sample, sequenced in a study of read filtering for tumor transcriptome and immune sequencing. Molecular barcoded adaptors covering alpha/delta and beta/gamma chains were used on 400 to 450 ng RNA. MiXCR, run by TCRdb on the reads, gives a single entry per CDR3 protein. The table records around 38,000 distinct CDR3 sequences, roughly an eighth of them present only once. Sequencing was performed on a population of CD138-negative cells sorted from bone marrow. The receptors were gathered from a donor at least 40 years old with multiple myeloma.

V usage is TRBV15 and J usage is TRBJ2-1, with D unclear. Trimming took 3 bases from V and 9 from J, leaving 12 bases between them. Germline CDR1 reads LNHNV; CDR2 reads YYDKDF (reference sequence). There are 13 residues in the CDR3. The CDR3 region has the DNA TGTGCCACCAGCAGCCCCTGGAGACTTGAGCAGTTCTTC. Residues: CATSSPWRLEQFF.

In this sample, this clonotype turned up many times. The chain couples TRBV5-1 to TRBJ2-1, with D unclear. CDR3 length: 13 residues. Trimming removed 4 bases at V and 13 bases at J, with 18 bases between. Germline V gives CDR1 SGHRS, CDR2 YFSETQ. The DNA of the CDR3 is TGCGCCAGCAGCCCAGAAACGGGTAACGTTCAGTTCTTC. Translating gives CASSPETGNVQFF. The variable domain in full, completed from reference TRBV5-1 and TRBJ2-1, reads KAGVTQTPRYLIKTRGQQVTLSCSPISGHRSVSWYQQTPGQGLQFLFEYFSETQRNKGNFPGRFSGRQFSNSRSEMNVSTLELGDSALYLCASSPETGNVQFFGPGTRLTVL.

This clonotype appeared a few times. The rearrangement joins TRBV6-2 or TRBV6-3 to TRBJ1-5, with 9 bases aligning to TRBD1. This CDR3 spans 15 amino acids. The V segment lost 6 bases and the J segment 3 bases; nucleotides outside the gene matches: 6. Germline V CDR1 and CDR2: MNHEY, SVGEGT. The CDR3 reads CASRAGTGNNQPQHF. CDR3 nucleotide sequence: TGTGCCAGCAGGGCCGGGACAGGGAACAATCAGCCCCAGCATTTT.

This clonotype was observed at least ten times. The genes are TRBV28 and TRBJ1-5, with TRBD1 identical over 8 bases. Germline CDR1 and CDR2: MDHEN and SYDVKM. The CDR3 runs 16 residues. The trim removed 2 bases at V and 6 bases at J, leaving 9 bases unmatched. The CDR3 nucleotides read TGTGCCAGCAGTTTACTCCACACAGGGGGGAGTCAGCCCCAGCATTTT. This gives the protein CASSLLHTGGSQPQHF.

Of note for this clonotype: This may stem from a read error, because a much larger clone lies one nucleotide away. A read error is likely, as this CDR3 ends without the conserved phenylalanine or tryptophan. The V gene is TRBV7-9, the J gene TRBJ1-1; D not certain. There are 14 residues in the CDR3. CDR1 and CDR2 (germline): SEHNR, FQNEAQ (reference sequence). V was pared by 1 base and J by 1 base, with 7 bases between. The CDR3 DNA follows: TGTGCCAGCAGCTTAGAGGCAGGGAACACTGAAGCTTTCCTT. Translating gives CASSLEAGNTEAFL.

Many counts were recorded for this clonotype. V is TRBV10-3 and J is TRBJ2-6; the D call may be TRBD1 or TRBD2 (5 bases each). Germline V gene lookup returns CDR1 ENHRY and CDR2 SYGVKD. The length of the CDR3 is 16 residues. V shed 0 bases and J shed 4 bases, with 10 bases lying between them. The CDR3 loop reads CAISESVGTGANVLTF. In nucleotides, the CDR3 is TGTGCCATCAGTGAGTCGGTCGGGACCGGGGCCAACGTCCTGACTTTC.

This clonotype was detected many times. J is TRBJ2-7 and V is TRBV6-1; no clear D gene. This CDR3 contains 11 residues. V dropped 7 bases and J dropped 2 bases, with 6 bases sitting between them. The germline gives CDR1 MNHNS, CDR2 SASEGT. The CDR3 DNA sequence: TGTGCCAGCACCCAGCCCTACGAGCAGTACTTC. It yields the protein CASTQPYEQYF.

As for this clonotype: The likely explanation is a read error, given a far larger clone one base away. The J gene is TRBJ2-7, the V gene TRBV11-2; 11 bases fit TRBD2. CDR1 and CDR2 (germline): SGHAT, FQNNGV. The CDR3 has 15 residues. CDR3: CASSLMVAGGQERYF. The CDR3 DNA follows: TGTGCCAGCAGCTTAATGGTAGCGGGAGGGCAGGAGCGGTACTTC.

This clonotype was seen a handful of times. This chain joins TRBV12-3 or TRBV12-4 and TRBJ2-5; D remains ambiguous. Between the trimmed V and J ends, which lost 9 bases and 4 bases, there was a span of 15 bases. This CDR3 spans 13 amino acids. CDR3 nucleotide sequence: TGTGCCAGTCAAAGAGCGTCGGGAGAGACCCAGTACTTC. This gives the protein CASQRASGETQYF.

This clonotype was observed many times. The chain couples TRBV4-3 to TRBJ2-1, with D unresolved. Trimming left V 0 bases short and J 9 bases short, with 12 bases between. This CDR3 comprises 14 residues. Germline V gives CDR1 LGHNA, CDR2 YSLEER. CDR3 sequence (DNA): TGCGCCAGCAGCCAAGAAGGTAGGCTCACTGAGCAGTTCTTC. It yields the protein CASSQEGRLTEQFF.

The sample holds one count of this clonotype. A read error may be the cause here, since a much bigger clone is one base away. The chain combines TRBV6-6 with TRBJ2-2; possibly TRBD1 for D (6 bases). V dropped 11 bases and J dropped 0 bases, with 13 bases sitting between them. In germline, CDR1 is MNHNY, CDR2 SVGAGI (reference sequence). The CDR3 sequence is 14 residues long. The DNA for the CDR3 is TGTGCCGTCAAGGACAGAACGAACACCGGGGAGCTGTTTTTT. Amino acids: CAVKDRTNTGELFF.

This clonotype has ten or more counts. The J gene is TRBJ2-7, the V gene TRBV24-1; tentatively, D is TRBD1 (6 bases). The CDR3 runs 14 residues. Deletions cut 3 bases from V and 3 bases from J, with 11 bases between. Germline assignment: CDR1 KGHDR and CDR2 SFDVKD. The CDR3 DNA is TGTGCCACCAGTGATCCTGGACAGAGCTACGAGCAGTACTTC. Translation gives CATSDPGQSYEQYF.

This clonotype was counted many times. The V call is TRBV5-1, the J call TRBJ2-6; the D call may be TRBD1 or TRBD2 (5 bases each). This CDR3 spans 15 amino acids. Deletions cut 3 bases from V and 2 bases from J, with 9 bases between. In germline, CDR1 is SGHRS, CDR2 YFSETQ. The CDR3 nucleotides read TGCGCCAGCAGCTCCGGGACCCCTGGGGCCAACGTCCTGACTTTC. Translated, it gives CASSSGTPGANVLTF. Full variable domain (outside the CDR3, taken from reference TRBV5-1 and TRBJ2-6): KAGVTQTPRYLIKTRGQQVTLSCSPISGHRSVSWYQQTPGQGLQFLFEYFSETQRNKGNFPGRFSGRQFSNSRSEMNVSTLELGDSALYLCASSSGTPGANVLTFGAGSRLTVL.

This clonotype occurred many times. The J gene is TRBJ1-1, the V gene TRBV10-3; D is unclear. The CDR3 is 13 residues long. Germline assignment: CDR1 ENHRY and CDR2 SYGVKD. With 6 bases removed from V and 1 base from J, the gap between germline ends came to 9 bases. CDR3 DNA sequence: TGTGCCATCAGGGGATCGGGGAACACTGAAGCTTTCTTT. Residues: CAIRGSGNTEAFF.

Regarding this clonotype: This may be a read error: a much more frequent sequence differs by one nucleotide. CDR3 residues: CASSFASVGEQYF. The CDR3 DNA sequence: TGTGCCAGCAGCTTCGCTAGCGTCGGCGAGCAGTACTTC. This chain connects TRBV7-2 to TRBJ2-7, with D perhaps matching TRBD2 (6 bases). V gave up 3 bases and J gave up 6 bases, with 12 bases separating them. Germline loops: CDR1 SGHTA, CDR2 FQGNSA. This CDR3 is built from 13 residues.